This passage covers 5 T cell receptor beta chains from one sample sequenced in a study of OX40 agonist ivuxolimab in advanced cancers. The repertoire was sequenced with immunoSEQ multiplex PCR; TCRdb's copy has only in-frame clones and lacks some. The table includes about 38,000 clones, nearly 85% detected once. The sequences come from CD4+ or CD8+ T cells sorted from blood, collected in a trial of the OX40 agonist ivuxolimab. The receptors were sampled from an adult with an advanced solid tumor such as melanoma, head and neck, liver or kidney cancer.

This clone was seen once. The V call is TRBV7-4, the J call TRBJ2-6; no clear D. CDR1 SGHVT and CDR2 SQSDAQ come from the germline V gene. The CDR3 is 18 amino acids. The germline V and J ends were trimmed by 5 bases and 5 bases, with 22 bases remaining between them. The CDR3 spells CASSTNGSSQSRANVLTF. The CDR3 nucleotides read TGTGCCAGCAGCACTAATGGCAGCTCACAAAGTCGGGCCAACGTCCTGACTTTC.

V and J are TRBV19 and TRBJ1-5; 7 bases are a match to TRBD1. The CDR3 sequence is 16 residues long. Per the germline V gene, CDR1 is LNHDA and CDR2 is SQIVND (reference sequence). V lost 9 bases and J lost 0; bases outside the gene matches: 11. CDR3 sequence reads: CASLGEQGYSNQPQHF. The CDR3 DNA sequence: TGTGCCAGCCTAGGGGAACAGGGGTATAGCAATCAGCCCCAGCATTTT.

The V gene is TRBV19, the J gene TRBJ2-3; maybe TRBD2 (5 bases). Looked up from germline, CDR1 is LNHDA and CDR2 is SQIVND (reference sequence). This CDR3 contains 14 residues. V shed 1 base and J shed 0 bases, with 5 bases lying between them. The CDR3 DNA is TGTGCCAGTAGTATAGGGACTAGCACAGATACGCAGTATTTT. This encodes CASSIGTSTDTQYF.

The chain combines TRBV6-6 with TRBJ2-5, with D maybe TRBD2 (6 bases). V was trimmed by 5 bases and J by 3 bases, leaving 13 bases between them. Germline assignment: CDR1 MNHNY and CDR2 SVGAGI (reference sequence). CDR3 length: 14 amino acids. CDR3 sequence reads: CASSRRDGEETQYF. The CDR3 DNA follows: TGTGCCAGCAGTCGGCGGGACGGAGAAGAGACCCAGTACTTC.

The count of this clone is one. The chain links TRBV9 to TRBJ1-3; possible D gene TRBD1, 5 bases. In germline, CDR1 is SGDLS, CDR2 YYNGEE. V was cut by 4 bases and J by 0 bases, with 11 bases left in between. There are 15 residues in the CDR3. CDR3: CASSLWGFSGNTIYF. The CDR3 DNA reads as TGTGCCAGCAGCTTATGGGGGTTCTCTGGAAACACCATATATTTT.